This T cell receptor beta chain is drawn from a study of blood T cell repertoires in COVID-19. Data came from immunoSEQ multiplex PCR; TCRdb stores just in-frame clones and leaves some out. The table shows 150,000 to 200,000 clones, with over 75% occurring only once. In germline, CDR1 is KGHSH, CDR2 LQKENI. There are 15 residues in the CDR3. V was shortened by 3 bases and J by 3 bases, with 11 bases between the two germline ends. This receptor was identified in a woman between 45 and 60 years old who had recovered from COVID-19. Sequencing used PBMCs or T cells enriched from blood (not recorded which). This sequence joins TRBV18 and TRBJ1-4, with TRBD1 as a possible D gene (5 bases). CDR3 in amino acids: CASSPRAEPNEKLFF. CDR3 in DNA: TGTGCCAGCTCACCCAGGGCCGAGCCTAATGAAAAACTGTTTTTT.